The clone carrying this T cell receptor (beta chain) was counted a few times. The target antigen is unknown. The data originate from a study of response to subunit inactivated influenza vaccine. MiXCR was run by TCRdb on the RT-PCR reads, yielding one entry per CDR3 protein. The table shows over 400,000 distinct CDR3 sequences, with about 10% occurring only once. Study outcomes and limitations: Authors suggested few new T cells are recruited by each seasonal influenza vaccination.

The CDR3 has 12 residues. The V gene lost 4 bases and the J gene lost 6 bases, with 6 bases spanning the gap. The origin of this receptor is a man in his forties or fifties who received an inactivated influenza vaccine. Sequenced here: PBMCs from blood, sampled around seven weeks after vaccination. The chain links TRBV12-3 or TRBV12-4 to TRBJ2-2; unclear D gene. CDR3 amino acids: CASSWRAGELFF. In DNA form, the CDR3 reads TGTGCCAGCAGTTGGCGAGCCGGGGAGCTGTTTTTT.